This record looks at one T cell receptor beta chain sequence and its context. This sample is part of a study of blood T cell repertoires in COVID-19. As for the study in general: Spain, Italy and the United States supplied samples that represented acute and convalescent COVID-19.

The CDR3 length is 18 residues. J gave up 3 bases and V 3 bases, and 14 bases lay outside the gene matches. CDR1 is SNHLY, CDR2 FYNNEI, per germline. Per the original data handling: Cell counts per sample came from amplifying reference gene primers. Libraries were prepared by immunoSEQ multiplex PCR; TCRdb keeps only in-frame clonotypes and omits some of them. That table gives V, J and clone size, and the DNA gave D and trimming. The sample has approximately 210,000 clones; around nine tenths are singletons. Sequencing input: peripheral blood. The TCR was taken from a man aged 35-49 years with acute or convalescent COVID-19. The chain uses TRBV2 and TRBJ2-5; 9 bases are shared with TRBD2. This chain's CDR3 is CASSDRGGVRDGEETQYF. CDR3 sequence (DNA): TGTGCCAGCAGTGACCGCGGGGGGGTGAGAGACGGAGAAGAGACCCAGTACTTC.